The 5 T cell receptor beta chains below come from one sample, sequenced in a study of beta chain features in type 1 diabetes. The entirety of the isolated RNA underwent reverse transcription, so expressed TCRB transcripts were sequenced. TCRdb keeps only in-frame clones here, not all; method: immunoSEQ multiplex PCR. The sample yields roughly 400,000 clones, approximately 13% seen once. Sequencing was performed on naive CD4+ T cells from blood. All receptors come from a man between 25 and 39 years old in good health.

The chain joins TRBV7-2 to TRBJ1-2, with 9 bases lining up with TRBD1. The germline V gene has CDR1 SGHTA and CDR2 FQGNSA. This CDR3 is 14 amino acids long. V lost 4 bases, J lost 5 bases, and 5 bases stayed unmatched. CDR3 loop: CASSSGQGTYGYTF. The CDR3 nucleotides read TGTGCCAGCAGCTCTGGACAGGGGACTTATGGCTACACCTTC.

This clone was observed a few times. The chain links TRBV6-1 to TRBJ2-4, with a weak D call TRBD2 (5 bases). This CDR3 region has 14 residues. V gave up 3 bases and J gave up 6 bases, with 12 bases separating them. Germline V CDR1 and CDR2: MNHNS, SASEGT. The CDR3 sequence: CASSDGVLRNIQYF. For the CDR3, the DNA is TGTGCCAGCAGTGACGGGGTCTTGAGAAACATTCAGTACTTC.

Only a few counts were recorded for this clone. The CDR3 DNA sequence: TGTGCCAGTAGCCAATTGGGACTAGCGGCAGATACGCAGTATTTT. This translates into CASSQLGLAADTQYF. V usage is TRBV19 and J usage is TRBJ2-3; 11 bases fit TRBD2. From germline, CDR1 is LNHDA and CDR2 SQIVND (reference sequence). V lost 6 bases and J lost 4; bases outside the gene matches: 6. The CDR3 has 15 amino acids.

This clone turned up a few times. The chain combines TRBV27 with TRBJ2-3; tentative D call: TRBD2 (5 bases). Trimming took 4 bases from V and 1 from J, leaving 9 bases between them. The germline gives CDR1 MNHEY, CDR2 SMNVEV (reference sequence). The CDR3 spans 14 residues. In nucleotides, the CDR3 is TGTGCCAGCAGTTCGCGAGCGGGCACAGATACGCAGTATTTT. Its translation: CASSSRAGTDTQYF.

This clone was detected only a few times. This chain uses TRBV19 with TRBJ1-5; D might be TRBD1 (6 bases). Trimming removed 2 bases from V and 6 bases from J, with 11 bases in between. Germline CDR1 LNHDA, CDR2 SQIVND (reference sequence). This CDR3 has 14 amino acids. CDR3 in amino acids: CASSIRGMFQPQHF. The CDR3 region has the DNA TGTGCCAGTAGTATAAGGGGGATGTTTCAGCCCCAGCATTTT.